The present TCR beta chain was sequenced within a study of blood T cells in healthy people across ages. Turning to the study itself: Capture by template switching was about one barcoded beta molecule per two T cells. Study-wide results and limits: Total diversity from one million sequenced T cells was likely underestimated. Age advanced and TCR beta diversity per million T cells fell, roughly linearly.

Then a second PCR, running roughly 6 to 12 cycles, was carried out with a sample-barcoded 5' primer and a J-beta primer mix. Each TCR beta cDNA got a 12-nucleotide random molecular identifier. Each CDR3 protein is one row after TCRdb ran MiXCR on the 5' RACE reads. The sample lists over 950,000 distinct CDR3 sequences, about 53% occurring once. Germline CDR1 reads MNHNS; CDR2 reads SASEGT. This CDR3 has 19 amino acids. On this clonotype: Antigen: not known.

The source is a woman aged 55-75 years in good health. The J gene is TRBJ1-5, the V gene TRBV6-1, with TRBD1 as a possible D gene (6 bases). Sequencing was carried out using blood. The CDR3 region has the DNA TGTGCACCACAGGGACGGATTTTCGACGAGGAAAATAGCAATCAGCCCCAGCATTTT. This sequence encodes CAPQGRIFDEENSNQPQHF.